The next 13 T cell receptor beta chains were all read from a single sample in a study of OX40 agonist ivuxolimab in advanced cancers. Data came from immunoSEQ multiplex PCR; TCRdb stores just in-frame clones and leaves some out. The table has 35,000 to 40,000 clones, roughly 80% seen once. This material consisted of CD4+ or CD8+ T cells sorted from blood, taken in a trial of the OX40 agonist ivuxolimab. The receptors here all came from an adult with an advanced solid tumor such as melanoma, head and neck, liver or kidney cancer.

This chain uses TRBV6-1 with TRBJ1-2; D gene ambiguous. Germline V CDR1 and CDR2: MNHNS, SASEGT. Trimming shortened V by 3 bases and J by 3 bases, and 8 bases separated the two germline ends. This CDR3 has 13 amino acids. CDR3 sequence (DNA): TGTGCCAGCAGTGAGTGGGAATACTATGGCTACACCTTC. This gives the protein CASSEWEYYGYTF.

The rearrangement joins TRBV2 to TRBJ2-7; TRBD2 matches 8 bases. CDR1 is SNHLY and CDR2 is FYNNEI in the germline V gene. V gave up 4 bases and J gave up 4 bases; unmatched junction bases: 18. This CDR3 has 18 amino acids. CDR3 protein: CASSALVSGGTRTYEQYF. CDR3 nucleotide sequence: TGTGCCAGCAGTGCCCTGGTGTCGGGGGGGACGCGAACTTACGAGCAGTACTTC.

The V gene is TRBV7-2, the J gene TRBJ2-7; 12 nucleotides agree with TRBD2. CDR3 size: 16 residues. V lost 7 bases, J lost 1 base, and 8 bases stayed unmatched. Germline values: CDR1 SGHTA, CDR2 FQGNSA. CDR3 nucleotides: TGTGCCAGCACCCCCCGGACTAGCGGGGTTTCCTACGAGCAGTACTTC. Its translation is CASTPRTSGVSYEQYF.

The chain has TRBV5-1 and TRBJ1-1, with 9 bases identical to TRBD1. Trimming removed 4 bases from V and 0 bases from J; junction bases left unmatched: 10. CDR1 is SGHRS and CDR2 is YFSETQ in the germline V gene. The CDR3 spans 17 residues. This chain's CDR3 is CASSGTGTGRMNTEAFF. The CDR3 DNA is TGCGCCAGCAGCGGGACCGGGACAGGGAGGATGAACACTGAAGCTTTCTTT.

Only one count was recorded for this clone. The CDR3: CASSSQGALATNEKLFF. The DNA of the CDR3 is TGTGCCAGCAGCTCTCAGGGGGCCTTAGCGACTAATGAAAAACTGTTTTTT. The chain is built from TRBV5-4 and TRBJ1-4; 8 nucleotides align to TRBD1. In germline, CDR1 is SGHNT, CDR2 YYREEE (reference sequence). The CDR3 contains 17 residues. The J segment lost 2 bases and the V segment lost 3 bases, leaving 9 bases of the junction unmatched. The variable domain in full, with the rest retrieved from reference TRBV5-4 and TRBJ1-4, is ETGVTQSPTHLIKTRGQQVTLRCSSQSGHNTVSWYQQALGQGPQFIFQYYREEENGRGNFPPRFSGLQFPNYSSELNVNALELDDSALYLCASSSQGALATNEKLFFGSGTQLSVL.

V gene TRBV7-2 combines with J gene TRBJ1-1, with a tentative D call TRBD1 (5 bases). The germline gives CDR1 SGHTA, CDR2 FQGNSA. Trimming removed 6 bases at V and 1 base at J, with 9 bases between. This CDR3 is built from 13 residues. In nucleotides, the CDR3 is TGTGCCAGCAGTTATCAGGGGAACACTGAAGCTTTCTTT. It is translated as CASSYQGNTEAFF.

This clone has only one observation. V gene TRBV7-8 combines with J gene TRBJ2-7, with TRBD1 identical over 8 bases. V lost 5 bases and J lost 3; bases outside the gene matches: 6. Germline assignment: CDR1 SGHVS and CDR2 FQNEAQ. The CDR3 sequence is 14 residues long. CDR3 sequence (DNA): TGTGCCAGCAGCCCTGGACAGGGAATCTACGAGCAGTACTTC. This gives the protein CASSPGQGIYEQYF.

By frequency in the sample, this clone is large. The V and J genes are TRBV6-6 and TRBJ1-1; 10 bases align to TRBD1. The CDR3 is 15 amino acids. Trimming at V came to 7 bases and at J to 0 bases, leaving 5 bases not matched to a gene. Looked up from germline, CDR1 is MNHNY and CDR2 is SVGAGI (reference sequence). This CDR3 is CASIRTGGVNTEAFF. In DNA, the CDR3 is TGTGCCAGCATCCGGACAGGGGGAGTGAACACTGAAGCTTTCTTT.

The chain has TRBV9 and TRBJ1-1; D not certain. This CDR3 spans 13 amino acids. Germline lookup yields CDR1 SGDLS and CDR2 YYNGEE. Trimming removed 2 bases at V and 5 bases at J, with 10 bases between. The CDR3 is CASSVSTFTEAFF. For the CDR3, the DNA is TGTGCCAGCAGCGTTTCAACTTTTACTGAAGCTTTCTTT.

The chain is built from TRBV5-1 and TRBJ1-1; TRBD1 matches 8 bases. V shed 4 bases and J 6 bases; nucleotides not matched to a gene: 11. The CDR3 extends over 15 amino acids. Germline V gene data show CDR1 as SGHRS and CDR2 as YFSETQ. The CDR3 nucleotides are TGCGCCAGCAGCAAATTTCAGACAGGGGAGGCTGAAGCTTTCTTT. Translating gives CASSKFQTGEAEAFF.

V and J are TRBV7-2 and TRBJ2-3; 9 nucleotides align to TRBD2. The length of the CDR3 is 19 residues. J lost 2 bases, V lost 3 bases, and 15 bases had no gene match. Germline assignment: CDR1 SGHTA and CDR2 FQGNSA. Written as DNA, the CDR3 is TGTGCCAGCAGCTTGAGGTTACTAGCGGGCGGGGGGGCCACAGATACGCAGTATTTT. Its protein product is CASSLRLLAGGGATDTQYF.

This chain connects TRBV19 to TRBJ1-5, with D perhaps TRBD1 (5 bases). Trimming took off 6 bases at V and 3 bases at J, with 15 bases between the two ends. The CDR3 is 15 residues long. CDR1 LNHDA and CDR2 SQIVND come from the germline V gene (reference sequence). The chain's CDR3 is CASRIRGNLNQPQHF. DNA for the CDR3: TGTGCCAGTAGAATTAGGGGTAATCTCAATCAGCCCCAGCATTTT.

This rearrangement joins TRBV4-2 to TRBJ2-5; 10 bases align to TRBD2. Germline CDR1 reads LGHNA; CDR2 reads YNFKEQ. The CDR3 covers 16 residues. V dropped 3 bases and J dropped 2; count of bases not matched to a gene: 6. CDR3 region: CASSQVSAGGQETQYF. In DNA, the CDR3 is TGTGCCAGCAGCCAGGTCTCAGCGGGGGGGCAAGAGACCCAGTACTTC.